The 11 T cell receptor beta chains below come from one sample, sequenced in a study of T cell responses to AZD1222 COVID-19 vaccine. Measured with immunoSEQ multiplex PCR; TCRdb has only the in-frame clones, and not every one. The repertoire holds more than 95,000 clones, with more than 85% as singletons. The sample here was peripheral blood, taken on day 0 of AZD1222 vaccination. The receptors derive from an adult in good health.

The V gene is TRBV7-3, the J gene TRBJ2-7; 9 nucleotides match TRBD1. This CDR3 spans 16 amino acids. CDR1 SGHTA and CDR2 FQGTGA come from the germline V gene. The V gene end was trimmed by 0 bases and the J gene end by 4 bases; junction bases not matched to a gene: 7. DNA for the CDR3: TGTGCCAGCAGCTTAACTGCCCAGACAGGGGGTTACGAGCAGTACTTC. It yields the protein CASSLTAQTGGYEQYF.

The V and J genes are TRBV27 and TRBJ1-2; 7 bases agree with TRBD1. After removal of 3 bases from V and 5 bases from J, the junction contained 6 bases not matched to a gene. CDR1 is MNHEY, CDR2 SMNVEV, per germline (reference sequence). The CDR3 sequence is 14 residues long. The CDR3 DNA follows: TGTGCCAGCAGTTTTCAGGGGGGCTCGTATGGCTACACCTTC. Its protein product is CASSFQGGSYGYTF.

The rearrangement uses TRBV7-9 and TRBJ2-7, with 8 nucleotides matching TRBD2. The ends lost 7 bases at V and 6 bases at J; junction bases unmatched: 11. This CDR3 contains 14 residues. CDR1 SEHNR and CDR2 FQNEAQ come from the germline V gene (reference sequence). DNA for the CDR3: TGTGCCAGCACGGGGGGACTAGTGAGGCCCGAGCAGTACTTC. It specifies CASTGGLVRPEQYF.

This chain joins TRBV9 and TRBJ2-2, with D hard to call. This CDR3 has 14 amino acids. Germline V gene data show CDR1 as SGDLS and CDR2 as YYNGEE. V lost 4 bases to trimming and J lost 8 bases, with 15 bases between them. The CDR3 region is CASSPRHMTGELFF. As DNA, the CDR3 is TGTGCCAGCAGCCCCCGACACATGACAGGGGAGCTGTTTTTT. Together with reference TRBV9 and TRBJ2-2, the CDR3 gives the full variable domain: DSGVTQTPKHLITATGQRVTLRCSPRSGDLSVYWYQQSLDQGLQFLIQYYNGEERAKGNILERFSAQQFPDLHSELNLSSLELGDSALYFCASSPRHMTGELFFGEGSRLTVL.

The gene calls are TRBV28 and TRBJ1-5; D not resolved. V dropped 8 bases and J dropped 7 bases, with 21 bases sitting between them. Germline CDR1 reads MDHEN; CDR2 reads SYDVKM. The CDR3 has 15 amino acids. The CDR3: CASCSDPGSEQPQHF. In DNA, the CDR3 is TGTGCCAGCTGCTCGGACCCCGGGTCGGAGCAGCCCCAGCATTTT.

This clone came up once. CDR3 sequence reads: CAWSVPRWGDEKLFF. CDR3 bases: TGTGCCTGGAGTGTACCCCGCTGGGGGGATGAAAAACTGTTTTTT. This chain links TRBV30 with TRBJ1-4, with TRBD1 as a possible D gene (5 bases). V gave up 0 bases and J gave up 6 bases, with 14 bases separating them. The CDR3 is 15 amino acids. Germline assignment: CDR1 GTSNPN and CDR2 SVGIG (reference sequence). Drawing the rest from reference TRBV30 and TRBJ1-4, the complete variable domain is SQTIHQWPATLVQPVGSPLSLECTVEGTSNPNLYWYRQAAGRGLQLLFYSVGIGQISSEVPQNLSASRPQDRQFILSSKKLLLSDSGFYLCAWSVPRWGDEKLFFGSGTQLSVL.

This chain joins TRBV30 and TRBJ2-1; a weak D match, TRBD2 (6 bases). V shed 3 bases and J shed 13 bases, with 16 bases lying between them. This CDR3 spans 12 amino acids. Germline CDR1 is GTSNPN and CDR2 is SVGIG (reference sequence). The CDR3 is CAWSPPRETQFF. As DNA, the CDR3 is TGTGCCTGGAGCCCTCCCCGGGAGACACAGTTCTTC.

V gene TRBV7-9 combines with J gene TRBJ1-4; 7 nucleotides line up with TRBD1. Germline assignment: CDR1 SEHNR and CDR2 FQNEAQ (reference sequence). The CDR3 is 15 residues long. Trimming removed 3 bases from V and 6 bases from J; junction bases left unmatched: 7. CDR3 sequence (DNA): TGTGCCAGCAGCTTGAAGACAGGGATAGATGAAAAACTGTTTTTT. This sequence encodes CASSLKTGIDEKLFF.

The chain carries TRBV5-1 and TRBJ1-1, with D perhaps matching TRBD1 (5 bases). CDR1 is SGHRS, CDR2 YFSETQ, per germline. With 3 bases removed from V and 5 bases from J, the gap between germline ends came to 14 bases. The CDR3 is 14 amino acids. As DNA, the CDR3 is TGCGCCAGCAGCTCAGCGGGGGACGAAACTGAAGCTTTCTTT. Protein product: CASSSAGDETEAFF.

The genes are TRBV5-1 and TRBJ2-7, with D perhaps being TRBD1 or TRBD2 (5 bases each). The CDR3 contains 14 residues. Trimming left V 4 bases short and J 3 bases short, with 14 bases between. Germline V gene data show CDR1 as SGHRS and CDR2 as YFSETQ. The CDR3 protein is CASSRDLGNYEQYF. Here the CDR3 DNA reads TGCGCCAGCAGCAGGGACCTCGGAAACTACGAGCAGTACTTC.

The chain couples TRBV10-2 to TRBJ1-4, with 9 positions matching TRBD1. J lost 0 bases, V lost 8 bases, and 10 bases had no gene match. Germline loops: CDR1 WSHSY, CDR2 SAAADI. The CDR3 totals 17 residues. CDR3 sequence reads: CASSGTGFVATNEKLFF. The CDR3 DNA sequence: TGCGCCAGCTCCGGGACAGGGTTCGTTGCAACTAATGAAAAACTGTTTTTT.